This T cell receptor beta chain was captured in a study of response to subunit inactivated influenza vaccine. MiXCR, run by TCRdb on the RT-PCR reads, gives a single entry per CDR3 protein. This table holds about 480,000 distinct CDR3 sequences, roughly 25% found once. Whole-study findings and limits: It was the authors' suggestion that each seasonal influenza vaccination recruits few new T cells.

Turning to this clonotype: Antigen unknown.

In germline, CDR1 is SGHRS, CDR2 YFSETQ. The CDR3 is 17 amino acids. V lost 1 base to trimming and J lost 6 bases; unmatched junction nucleotides: 12. V usage is TRBV5-1 and J usage is TRBJ1-2; 10 nucleotides agree with TRBD1. This TCR came from a man aged 50-60 years who received an inactivated influenza vaccine. The material was CD4+ T cells sorted from PBMCs, obtained roughly 5 days after vaccination. Here the CDR3 DNA reads TGCGCCAGCAGCTTGTGGAGTCGGCCCGACAGGGGGCATGGCTACACCTTC. It specifies CASSLWSRPDRGHGYTF. Full variable domain (rest looked up from reference TRBV5-1 and TRBJ1-2): KAGVTQTPRYLIKTRGQQVTLSCSPISGHRSVSWYQQTPGQGLQFLFEYFSETQRNKGNFPGRFSGRQFSNSRSEMNVSTLELGDSALYLCASSLWSRPDRGHGYTFGSGTRLTVV.